This T cell receptor beta chain was identified in a study of T cells after yellow fever vaccination. General study findings and limits: A weaker secondary response peaked on day 5, the primary on day 15.

This clonotype was observed a few times. The antigen is unknown. UMIs were added to TCR cDNA along with a universal primer site when it was made by 5'RACE template switching. TCRdb ran MiXCR on the 5' RACE reads and lists one entry per CDR3 protein. Among some 110,000 distinct CDR3 sequences, roughly 8.9% were seen once, and the ten largest hold 25%. The CDR3 length is 14 residues. Trimming took off 6 bases at V and 1 base at J, with 12 bases between the two ends. CDR1 is MGHRA and CDR2 is YSYEKL in the germline V gene. The source of this sequence is a man aged 30-40 years who received the YFV17D yellow fever vaccine. The specimen was CD8+ T cells sorted from PBMCs, collected 45 days after the yellow fever booster vaccination. The chain couples TRBV4-1 to TRBJ2-5, with D unresolved. The CDR3 DNA reads as TGCGCCAGCAGTTCCACGAGGACCCAAGAGACCCAGTACTTC. It translates to CASSSTRTQETQYF.